The 8 T cell receptor beta chains given below trace back to one sample, sequenced in a study of shared clonotypes between healthy human individuals. Repertoires were generated with immunoSEQ multiplex PCR, while TCRdb's copy carries only in-frame clones and drops some. This sample yields roughly 1.5 million clones, of which 95% to 99% are seen a single time; about 0.42% belongs to the top ten. The sequencing sample was made of naive CD4+ T cells sorted from blood. Specified subset: CD45RA+ positively selected. These receptors originate from a man aged 30-40 years in good health.

The gene calls are TRBV25-1 and TRBJ2-3; TRBD1 aligns across 7 bases. V lost 4 bases, J lost 3 bases, and 4 bases stayed unmatched. The CDR3 length is 14 residues. Per germline, CDR1 MGHDK and CDR2 SYGVNS. The CDR3 nucleotides read TGTGCCAGCAGTGTCGACAGGGCTACAGATACGCAGTATTTT. Translation gives CASSVDRATDTQYF.

The chain is built from TRBV19 and TRBJ2-7, with TRBD1 identical over 9 bases. Germline values: CDR1 LNHDA, CDR2 SQIVND (reference sequence). Germline trimming cut 9 bases from V and 5 bases from J; bases unmatched to any gene: 11. The CDR3 covers 14 residues. The CDR3 DNA reads as TGTGCCAGCAGCACCGGGACAGGGAGTGACGAGCAGTACTTC. This encodes CASSTGTGSDEQYF. Supplemented by reference TRBV19 and TRBJ2-7, the full variable domain reads DGGITQSPKYLFRKEGQNVTLSCEQNLNHDAMYWYRQDPGQGLRLIYYSQIVNDFQKGDIAEGYSVSREKKESFPLTVTSAQKNPTAFYLCASSTGTGSDEQYFGPGTRLTVT.

The rearrangement uses TRBV7-9 and TRBJ2-5; D is ambiguous. The CDR3 is 14 residues long. Deletions cut 5 bases from V and 3 bases from J, with 13 bases between. Germline CDR1 and CDR2: SEHNR and FQNEAQ (reference sequence). The CDR3 nucleotides read TGTGCCAGCAGCCCCCGACCGCGCAAAGAGACCCAGTACTTC. Translation gives CASSPRPRKETQYF. The whole variable domain, remainder taken from reference TRBV7-9 and TRBJ2-5, is DTGVSQNPRHKITKRGQNVTFRCDPISEHNRLYWYRQTLGQGPEFLTYFQNEAQLEKSRLLSDRFSAERPKGSFSTLEIQRTEQGDSAMYLCASSPRPRKETQYFGPGTRLLVL.

This chain uses TRBV10-3 with TRBJ2-1; TRBD1 aligns across 9 bases. V shed 0 bases, J shed 7 bases, and the junction held 4 bases outside the gene matches. From germline, CDR1 is ENHRY and CDR2 SYGVKD. This CDR3 contains 15 residues. The chain's CDR3 is CAISESGQGGNEQFF. CDR3 nucleotide sequence: TGTGCCATCAGTGAGTCGGGACAGGGTGGAAATGAGCAGTTCTTC.

The chain employs TRBV28 and TRBJ2-1; D perhaps matches TRBD2 (6 bases). CDR1 and CDR2 from the germline V gene are MDHEN and SYDVKM. V was cut by 3 bases and J by 4 bases, with 22 bases left in between. This CDR3 region has 18 residues. CDR3: CASSFYIGLEGPYNEQFF. The CDR3, as DNA: TGTGCCAGCAGTTTCTATATTGGGTTGGAGGGGCCTTACAATGAGCAGTTCTTC.

This clone was seen once. This chain links TRBV25-1 with TRBJ1-2; a weak D match, TRBD1 (5 bases). CDR1 MGHDK and CDR2 SYGVNS come from the germline V gene. CDR3 length: 13 residues. Deletions cut 4 bases from V and 2 bases from J, with 8 bases between. This CDR3 is CASSGRGNYGYTF. Written as DNA, the CDR3 is TGTGCCAGCAGTGGGAGGGGCAACTATGGCTACACCTTC.

Concerning this clone: At the DNA level, this CDR3 is encoded by other sequences in the same sample as well. V usage is TRBV14 and J usage is TRBJ2-1; D is unclear. The germline CDR1 and CDR2 sequences are SGHDN and FVKESK. V was cut by 0 bases and J by 4 bases, with 4 bases left in between. The CDR3 runs 13 residues. The CDR3 sequence: CASSQDRYNEQFF. The CDR3 nucleotides are TGTGCCAGCAGCCAAGACAGATACAATGAGCAGTTCTTC.

The chain combines TRBV27 with TRBJ2-1; TRBD2 matches 14 bases. V was clipped by 6 bases and J by 15 bases; unmatched bases: 7. The length of the CDR3 is 13 residues. Per germline, CDR1 MNHEY and CDR2 SMNVEV (reference sequence). This chain's CDR3 is CASSRGTSGRMFF. The CDR3 DNA is TGTGCCAGCAGCCGAGGGACTAGCGGGAGAATGTTCTTC.